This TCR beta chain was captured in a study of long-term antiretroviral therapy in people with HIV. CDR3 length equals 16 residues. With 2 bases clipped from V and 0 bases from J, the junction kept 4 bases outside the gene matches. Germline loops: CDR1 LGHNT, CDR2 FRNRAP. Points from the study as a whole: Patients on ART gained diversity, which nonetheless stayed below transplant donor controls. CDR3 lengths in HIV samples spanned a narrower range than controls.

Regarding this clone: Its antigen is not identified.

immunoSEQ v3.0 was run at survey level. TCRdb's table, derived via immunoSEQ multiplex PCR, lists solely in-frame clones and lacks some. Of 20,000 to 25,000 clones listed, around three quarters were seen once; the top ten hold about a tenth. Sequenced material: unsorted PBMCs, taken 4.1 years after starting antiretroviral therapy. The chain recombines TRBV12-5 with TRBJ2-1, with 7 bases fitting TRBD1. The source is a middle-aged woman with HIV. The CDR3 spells CASGLFSGGSYNEQFF. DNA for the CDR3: TGTGCTAGTGGTTTGTTTTCAGGGGGCTCCTACAATGAGCAGTTCTTC.